Listed here are 10 T cell receptor beta chains from one sample, sequenced in a study of blood T cell repertoires in COVID-19. Sequenced by immunoSEQ multiplex PCR; TCRdb stores in-frame clones only, minus some. The sample yields 150,000 to 200,000 clones, over 80% seen once. Input material: PBMCs or T cells enriched from blood (not recorded which). The receptors stem from a woman in her sixties who had recovered from COVID-19.

The genes are TRBV5-1 and TRBJ1-6, with D unclear. Germline V lookup: CDR1 SGHRS, CDR2 YFSETQ. V lost 0 bases and J lost 7, with 8 bases in between. There are 14 residues in the CDR3. The CDR3 sequence is CASSLAGYNSPLHF. The CDR3 coding sequence is TGCGCCAGCAGCTTGGCCGGGTACAATTCACCCCTCCACTTT.

V usage is TRBV3-1 (or the pseudogene TRBV3-2) and J usage is TRBJ1-2; no clear D gene. This CDR3 has 16 amino acids. Looked up from germline, CDR1 is LGHDT and CDR2 is YNNKEL (reference sequence). The V end lost 0 bases, the J end lost 1 base, and 12 bases lay between the germline ends. CDR3 nucleotide sequence: TGTGCCAGCAGCCAAGATCCTAGGCCGGATAACTATGGCTACACCTTC. The encoded protein is CASSQDPRPDNYGYTF.

J is TRBJ1-2 and V is TRBV30, with D possibly being TRBD1 (5 bases). The ends were cut back, 0 bases at V and 7 bases at J, with 9 bases in the middle. This CDR3 region has 12 residues. CDR1 and CDR2 from the germline V gene are GTSNPN and SVGIG (reference sequence). DNA for the CDR3: TGTGCCTGGAGTGTACCGCAGGGTGGCTACACCTTC. This codes for CAWSVPQGGYTF.

This clone was counted once. The chain carries TRBV11-2 and TRBJ1-6; TRBD1 agrees at 7 bases. The CDR3 runs to 15 residues. V dropped 5 bases and J dropped 10; count of bases not matched to a gene: 11. Germline lookup yields CDR1 SGHAT and CDR2 FQNNGV. Here the CDR3 reads CASSVVQGDGSPLHF. CDR3 sequence (DNA): TGTGCCAGCAGCGTAGTTCAGGGGGACGGGTCACCCCTCCACTTT.

For the CDR3, the DNA is TGTGCCAGCAGTCTTTGGGACTCCGACGGGCAGTACTTC. It encodes CASSLWDSDGQYF. V gene TRBV28 combines with J gene TRBJ2-7, with D perhaps TRBD2 (6 bases). Germline assignment: CDR1 MDHEN and CDR2 SYDVKM. The CDR3 covers 13 residues. Trimming took off 5 bases at V and 9 bases at J, with 17 bases between the two ends.

This chain joins TRBV24-1 and TRBJ1-1; 8 bases map to TRBD1. Looked up from germline, CDR1 is KGHDR and CDR2 is SFDVKD. The CDR3 contains 14 residues. V lost 9 bases to trimming and J lost 3 bases; unmatched junction nucleotides: 8. For the CDR3, the DNA is TGTGCCACCCGCGACGACAGGGGAGACACTGAAGCTTTCTTT. Translation gives CATRDDRGDTEAFF.

This chain uses TRBV28 with TRBJ1-3; TRBD1 agrees at 9 bases. The CDR3 length is 16 residues. With 5 bases clipped from V and 7 bases from J, the junction kept 12 bases outside the gene matches. CDR1 is MDHEN and CDR2 is SYDVKM in the germline V gene. CDR3 DNA: TGTGCCAGCAGTCCCGGAGGGGGACAGGGTTGGAACACCATATATTTT. As protein: CASSPGGGQGWNTIYF.

The rearrangement joins TRBV7-9 to TRBJ1-6; a weak D match, TRBD1 (5 bases). The CDR3 length is 15 residues. Trimming left V 2 bases short and J 9 bases short, with 14 bases between. CDR1 SEHNR and CDR2 FQNEAQ come from the germline V gene (reference sequence). CDR3 residues: CASSLWGLYSSPLHF. CDR3 nucleotides: TGTGCCAGCAGCTTATGGGGACTGTACAGTTCACCCCTCCACTTT.

In the case of this clone: The same CDR3 also results from other DNA sequences found in this sample. The CDR3 is CASSLGPGGTEAFF. The CDR3 nucleotides read TGCGCCAGCAGCCTGGGACCCGGGGGTACTGAAGCTTTCTTT. V is TRBV5-1 and J is TRBJ1-1; perhaps TRBD1 as D (5 bases). This CDR3 contains 14 residues. V was shortened by 4 bases and J by 5 bases, with 15 bases between the two germline ends. Germline loops: CDR1 SGHRS, CDR2 YFSETQ.

This chain links TRBV6-5 with TRBJ1-2; 8 bases are a match to TRBD1. The CDR3 has 12 residues. The V gene's germline CDR1 is MNHEY and CDR2 SVGAGI. The junction had 6 bases not matched to a gene; V was cut back by 7 bases and J by 8 bases. The CDR3 spells CASKRTGQGYTF. The CDR3 bases are TGTGCCAGCAAACGGACAGGGCAAGGCTACACCTTC.